The sequence of this TCR beta chain was determined in a study of Ad26.COV2.S vaccination and SARS-CoV-2 variants. Study observations and caveats: Vaccine recipients had higher spike-specific TCR breadth than placebo recipients.

The germline V and J ends were trimmed by 5 bases and 5 bases, with 9 bases remaining between them. Germline V CDR1 and CDR2: SGHVS, FQNEAQ. This CDR3 spans 12 amino acids. Indicated treatment: some 19 received Ad26.COV2.S at low or high dose, single or two shots; five or six received placebo; per-sample allocation not given. Sampling took place 63 days after the first vaccine or placebo injection. An Ad26 vector that expressed Wuhan-strain SARS-CoV-2 spike constituted the vaccine. Produced via immunoSEQ multiplex PCR; TCRdb's table is partial and in-frame only. Of about 330,000 clones listed, about 90% are singletons. Comments on this clone: Antigen specificity is unknown.

The chain joins TRBV7-8 to TRBJ1-2, with a possible D match to TRBD1 (5 bases). Here the sequenced sample was peripheral blood, taken in a trial of Ad26.COV2.S vaccine versus placebo. This TCR derives from a person aged 18-65 years who received the Ad26.COV2.S COVID-19 vaccine or a placebo. CDR3 in amino acids: CASSMTVYGYTF. CDR3 nucleotides: TGTGCCAGCAGCATGACAGTGTATGGCTACACCTTC.